A selection of T cell receptor beta chains follows, all from one sample in a study of control samples from healthy donors and cancer patients. Method: immunoSEQ multiplex PCR; TCRdb's copy keeps in-frame clones and lacks some. The data hold tens of thousands of clones, with around 91% observed a single time. Sequencing was performed on blood. The receptors stem from a man aged 25-40 years in good health. Both conserved end residues are part of each CDR3. The D gene is left open where the match is weak. Clone sizes are given selectively: once, few, many, or a class where the clone is expanded.

V gene: TRBV14
clone size: -
D gene: TRBD1
J gene: TRBJ2-7
CDR3 protein: CASSTGGNSYEQYF
CDR3 DNA: TGTGCCAGTTCGACAGGGGGTAACTCCTACGAGCAGTACTTC

V gene: TRBV4-3
clone size: -
D gene: -
J gene: TRBJ1-6
CDR3 protein: CASSQDSRRGGMFNSPLHF
CDR3 DNA: TGCGCCAGCAGCCAAGATAGTAGGAGGGGGGGGATGTTTAATTCACCCCTCCACTTT

V gene: TRBV9
clone size: -
D gene: -
J gene: TRBJ1-2
CDR3 protein: CASSVGAIGGNYGYTF
CDR3 DNA: TGTGCCAGCAGCGTCGGAGCGATAGGCGGTAACTATGGCTACACCTTC

V gene: TRBV7-8
clone size: -
D gene: TRBD1
J gene: TRBJ1-5
CDR3 protein: CASSIKGAGQPQHF
CDR3 DNA: TGTGCCAGCAGCATCAAGGGGGCCGGACAGCCCCAGCATTTT

V gene: TRBV10-3
clone size: -
D gene: -
J gene: TRBJ1-6
CDR3 protein: CAINSAQNSPLHF
CDR3 DNA: TGTGCCATCAATTCTGCACAGAACTCACCCCTCCACTTT

V gene: TRBV7-6
clone size: -
D gene: -
J gene: TRBJ2-1
CDR3 protein: CASSRSGNEQFF
CDR3 DNA: TGTGCCAGCAGCCGGAGCGGGAATGAGCAGTTCTTC

V gene: TRBV24-1
clone size: -
D gene: -
J gene: TRBJ2-2
CDR3 protein: CATEEGGDTGELFF
CDR3 DNA: TGTGCCACCGAAGAGGGGGGCGACACCGGGGAGCTGTTTTTT

V gene: TRBV12-3/TRBV12-4
clone size: -
D gene: -
J gene: TRBJ2-3
CDR3 protein: CASSSRADTQYF
CDR3 DNA: TGTGCCAGCAGTTCCAGGGCGGATACGCAGTATTTT

V gene: TRBV24-1
clone size: -
D gene: TRBD1
J gene: TRBJ1-5
CDR3 protein: CATSARDRGVGQPQHF
CDR3 DNA: TGTGCCACCAGTGCTCGGGACAGGGGTGTCGGTCAGCCCCAGCATTTT

V gene: TRBV9
clone size: -
D gene: -
J gene: TRBJ1-3
CDR3 protein: CASSVAGLRGDTIYF
CDR3 DNA: TGTGCCAGCAGCGTAGCGGGGCTGCGAGGGGACACCATATATTTT

V gene: TRBV5-1
clone size: once
D gene: -
J gene: TRBJ1-1
CDR3 protein: CASSPYRVTEAFF
CDR3 DNA: TGCGCCAGCAGCCCCTACAGGGTCACTGAAGCTTTCTTT

V gene: TRBV11-1
clone size: -
D gene: -
J gene: TRBJ2-7
CDR3 protein: CASSLGQGLAYEQYF
CDR3 DNA: TGTGCCAGCAGCTTAGGTCAGGGCCTCGCCTACGAGCAGTACTTC

V gene: TRBV7-2
clone size: few
D gene: -
J gene: TRBJ2-7
CDR3 protein: CASSLVQEYGEQYF
CDR3 DNA: TGTGCCAGCAGCTTAGTGCAGGAATACGGCGAGCAGTACTTC

V gene: TRBV5-6
clone size: -
D gene: -
J gene: TRBJ1-5
CDR3 protein: CASSRDRNQPQHF
CDR3 DNA: TGTGCCAGCAGCCGGGACCGAAATCAGCCCCAGCATTTT

V gene: TRBV7-9
clone size: -
D gene: TRBD1
J gene: TRBJ2-1
CDR3 protein: CATGRTGGNEQFF
CDR3 DNA: TGTGCCACCGGCCGGACAGGGGGCAATGAGCAGTTCTTC

V gene: TRBV18
clone size: -
D gene: -
J gene: TRBJ1-1
CDR3 protein: CASSPPNRQPATEAFF
CDR3 DNA: TGTGCCAGCTCACCTCCTAACCGACAGCCGGCCACTGAAGCTTTCTTT

V gene: TRBV28
clone size: -
D gene: -
J gene: TRBJ1-5
CDR3 protein: CASSLNSLSIRNQPQHF
CDR3 DNA: TGTGCCAGCAGTCTCAACAGTCTTAGCATCCGCAATCAGCCCCAGCATTTT

V gene: TRBV5-1
clone size: -
D gene: -
J gene: TRBJ2-7
CDR3 protein: CASSWGQGLGEQYF
CDR3 DNA: TGCGCCAGCAGCTGGGGCCAGGGTTTAGGCGAGCAGTACTTC

V gene: TRBV27
clone size: -
D gene: -
J gene: TRBJ2-7
CDR3 protein: CASQGVAGFGGEQYF
CDR3 DNA: TGTGCCTCACAGGGGGTAGCGGGATTTGGGGGCGAGCAGTACTTC

V gene: TRBV5-4
clone size: -
D gene: -
J gene: TRBJ1-2
CDR3 protein: CASSSNYGYTF
CDR3 DNA: TGTGCCAGCAGCTCTAACTATGGCTACACCTTC

V gene: TRBV3-1/TRBV3-2
clone size: -
D gene: TRBD1
J gene: TRBJ1-3
CDR3 protein: CASSPVNPTGAGNTIYF
CDR3 DNA: TGTGCCAGCAGCCCCGTCAACCCGACAGGGGCGGGAAACACCATATATTTT

V gene: TRBV5-4
clone size: -
D gene: -
J gene: TRBJ1-3
CDR3 protein: CASSLGSGYRATDTIYF
CDR3 DNA: TGTGCCAGCAGCTTGGGTTCGGGATACCGTGCCACGGACACCATATATTTT

V gene: TRBV28
clone size: -
D gene: TRBD1
J gene: TRBJ1-2
CDR3 protein: CASSFEGQLNYGYTF
CDR3 DNA: TGTGCCAGCAGTTTCGAGGGACAGTTGAACTATGGCTACACCTTC

V gene: TRBV27
clone size: -
D gene: -
J gene: TRBJ1-2
CDR3 protein: CASSWGPDGNYGYTF
CDR3 DNA: TGTGCCAGCAGTTGGGGCCCCGACGGAAACTATGGCTACACCTTC

V gene: TRBV7-2
clone size: -
D gene: -
J gene: TRBJ1-5
CDR3 protein: CASSLEASNQPQHF
CDR3 DNA: TGTGCCAGCAGCTTAGAGGCGAGCAATCAGCCCCAGCATTTT

V gene: TRBV25-1
clone size: -
D gene: -
J gene: TRBJ1-3
CDR3 protein: CASSEYAGPGNTIYF
CDR3 DNA: TGTGCCAGCAGTGAATACGCAGGGCCTGGAAACACCATATATTTT

V gene: TRBV30
clone size: -
D gene: -
J gene: TRBJ1-3
CDR3 protein: CAWSVGDNPGNTIYF
CDR3 DNA: TGTGCCTGGAGTGTAGGCGACAACCCTGGAAACACCATATATTTT

V gene: TRBV7-2
clone size: -
D gene: -
J gene: TRBJ1-5
CDR3 protein: CASSLAHGAEQPQHF
CDR3 DNA: TGTGCCAGCAGCTTAGCGCACGGCGCCGAGCAGCCCCAGCATTTT

V gene: TRBV6-2/TRBV6-3
clone size: few
D gene: -
J gene: TRBJ2-2
CDR3 protein: CASSYAAGELFF
CDR3 DNA: TGTGCCAGCAGTTACGCTGCCGGGGAGCTGTTTTTT

V gene: TRBV4-1
clone size: -
D gene: -
J gene: TRBJ2-3
CDR3 protein: CASSQESGQGITDTQYF
CDR3 DNA: TGCGCCAGCAGCCAAGAGTCAGGGCAGGGGATCACAGATACGCAGTATTTT

V gene: TRBV10-3
clone size: -
D gene: TRBD2
J gene: TRBJ2-1
CDR3 protein: CATQPLAAARLGSYNEQFF
CDR3 DNA: TGTGCCACCCAGCCCCTAGCGGCCGCGAGACTGGGCTCCTACAATGAGCAGTTCTTC

V gene: TRBV21-1
clone size: -
D gene: -
J gene: TRBJ2-5
CDR3 protein: CASSKVLPPAGQETQYF
CDR3 DNA: TGTGCCAGCAGCAAAGTTTTACCCCCCGCAGGGCAAGAGACCCAGTACTTC

V gene: TRBV7-3
clone size: -
D gene: TRBD2
J gene: TRBJ2-3
CDR3 protein: CASSPGLAGESHTDTQYF
CDR3 DNA: TGTGCCAGCAGCCCGGGACTAGCGGGGGAGTCCCACACAGATACGCAGTATTTT

V gene: TRBV18
clone size: -
D gene: -
J gene: TRBJ1-2
CDR3 protein: CATTREYGYTF
CDR3 DNA: TGTGCCACCACCAGGGAGTATGGCTACACCTTC

V gene: TRBV19
clone size: -
D gene: -
J gene: TRBJ1-5
CDR3 protein: CASSPVPTGSNQPQHF
CDR3 DNA: TGTGCCAGTAGTCCCGTCCCAACAGGGAGCAATCAGCCCCAGCATTTT

V gene: TRBV14
clone size: -
D gene: -
J gene: TRBJ2-1
CDR3 protein: CASSQDFGDGRSYNEQFF
CDR3 DNA: TGTGCCAGCAGCCAAGACTTCGGGGACGGACGTTCCTACAATGAGCAGTTCTTC

V gene: TRBV29-1
clone size: -
D gene: -
J gene: TRBJ1-1
CDR3 protein: CSISGTHDNTEAFF
CDR3 DNA: TGCAGCATCTCCGGGACGCACGATAACACTGAAGCTTTCTTT

V gene: TRBV29-1
clone size: -
D gene: TRBD1
J gene: TRBJ2-2
CDR3 protein: CSVGQGLSPLTGELFF
CDR3 DNA: TGCAGCGTGGGACAGGGACTTTCCCCCCTAACCGGGGAGCTGTTTTTT

V gene: TRBV19
clone size: -
D gene: -
J gene: TRBJ1-4
CDR3 protein: CASSKDYEKLFF
CDR3 DNA: TGTGCCAGTAGCAAGGACTACGAAAAACTGTTTTTT

V gene: TRBV3-1/TRBV3-2
clone size: -
D gene: TRBD1
J gene: TRBJ1-2
CDR3 protein: CASSQRDRENGYTF
CDR3 DNA: TGTGCCAGCAGCCAGAGAGACAGGGAAAATGGCTACACCTTC

V gene: TRBV28
clone size: few
D gene: -
J gene: TRBJ2-2
CDR3 protein: CASSLGIYNTGELFF
CDR3 DNA: TGTGCCAGCAGTTTGGGAATTTATAACACCGGGGAGCTGTTTTTT

V gene: TRBV9
clone size: -
D gene: TRBD1
J gene: TRBJ2-5
CDR3 protein: CASSVEDRVQETQYF
CDR3 DNA: TGTGCCAGCAGCGTAGAGGACAGGGTCCAAGAGACCCAGTACTTC

V gene: TRBV14
clone size: -
D gene: -
J gene: TRBJ2-3
CDR3 protein: CASSQGGPTQYF
CDR3 DNA: TGTGCCAGCAGCCAAGGGGGACCAACGCAGTATTTT

V gene: TRBV5-1
clone size: -
D gene: -
J gene: TRBJ1-5
CDR3 protein: CASSSGIDQPQHF
CDR3 DNA: TGCGCCAGCAGCTCCGGAATAGATCAGCCCCAGCATTTT

V gene: TRBV7-9
clone size: -
D gene: -
J gene: TRBJ2-3
CDR3 protein: CASSGPHTDTQYF
CDR3 DNA: TGTGCCAGCAGCGGCCCGCACACAGATACGCAGTATTTT

V gene: TRBV24-1
clone size: -
D gene: -
J gene: TRBJ2-3
CDR3 protein: CATSASVGTQYF
CDR3 DNA: TGTGCCACCAGTGCTTCCGTGGGTACGCAGTATTTT

V gene: TRBV5-1
clone size: -
D gene: -
J gene: TRBJ1-1
CDR3 protein: CASSWRISNTEAFF
CDR3 DNA: TGCGCCAGCAGCTGGAGGATATCCAACACTGAAGCTTTCTTT

V gene: TRBV18
clone size: -
D gene: -
J gene: TRBJ2-6
CDR3 protein: CASSLGTSSGANVLTF
CDR3 DNA: TGTGCCAGCTCACTCGGGACTTCCTCTGGGGCCAACGTCCTGACTTTC

V gene: TRBV5-1
clone size: few
D gene: -
J gene: TRBJ2-3
CDR3 protein: CASSPTTRGPTDTQYF
CDR3 DNA: TGCGCCAGCAGCCCTACTACTAGAGGCCCCACAGATACGCAGTATTTT

V gene: TRBV5-1
clone size: -
D gene: -
J gene: TRBJ1-3
CDR3 protein: CASSSGPKSSGNTIYF
CDR3 DNA: TGCGCCAGCAGCTCGGGACCTAAAAGCTCTGGAAACACCATATATTTT

V gene: TRBV5-1
clone size: -
D gene: -
J gene: TRBJ1-1
CDR3 protein: CASSLGRENTEAFF
CDR3 DNA: TGCGCCAGCAGCTTGGGACGGGAGAACACTGAAGCTTTCTTT

V gene: TRBV11-3
clone size: -
D gene: TRBD1
J gene: TRBJ2-2
CDR3 protein: CASSPGTANTGELFF
CDR3 DNA: TGTGCCAGCAGCCCCGGGACAGCGAACACCGGGGAGCTGTTTTTT